This T cell receptor (beta chain) stems from a study of blood T cell repertoires in COVID-19. CDR1 SGHTA and CDR2 FQGTGA come from the germline V gene. V was pared by 2 bases and J by 8 bases, with 12 bases between. This CDR3 contains 13 residues. Authors' data handling: Cell counts per sample came from amplifying reference gene primers. Libraries were prepared by immunoSEQ multiplex PCR; TCRdb keeps only in-frame clonotypes and omits some of them. The V and J calls and clone size were taken over from that table, and D and trimming were inferred from the DNA. The sample lists about 69,000 clones, more than 80% occurring once.

The specimen sequenced was peripheral blood. The sequence derives from a man aged 50-59 years with COVID-19, enrolled during active disease. The V gene is TRBV7-3, the J gene TRBJ1-1; a weak D match, TRBD1 (6 bases). Written as DNA, the CDR3 is TGTGCCAGCAGCTTACAAGAAGGACAGGAAGCTTTCTTT. Translation gives CASSLQEGQEAFF.